This T cell receptor beta chain was sequenced in a study of blood T cell repertoires in COVID-19. The overall study: Samples representing acute and convalescent COVID-19 were sourced from the United States, Italy and Spain. Sources were T cells, B-cell-depleted T cells, or PBMCs; the material itself was cDNA or gDNA.

This CDR3 has 11 amino acids. Germline V gives CDR1 GTSNPN, CDR2 SVGIG (reference sequence). V gave up 5 bases and J gave up 8 bases; unmatched junction bases: 3. In the study's own analysis: Amplification of reference gene primers provided the estimated nucleated cell counts. Profiling relied on immunoSEQ multiplex PCR, and the TCRdb table lists in-frame clones only, not all of them. V, J and clone size are those of that table, while D and trimming were read from the DNA. The table has some 210,000 clones, just over 90% seen once. This rearrangement joins TRBV30 to TRBJ1-3, with 7 bases lining up with TRBD1. This receptor was identified in a young man with acute or convalescent COVID-19. Sequencing used peripheral blood. The CDR3 region is CAWAQGDTIYF. CDR3 nucleotide sequence: TGTGCCTGGGCCCAGGGGGACACCATATATTTT. The entire variable domain, with the rest obtained from reference TRBV30 and TRBJ1-3, is as follows: SQTIHQWPATLVQPVGSPLSLECTVEGTSNPNLYWYRQAAGRGLQLLFYSVGIGQISSEVPQNLSASRPQDRQFILSSKKLLLSDSGFYLCAWAQGDTIYFGEGSWLTVV.